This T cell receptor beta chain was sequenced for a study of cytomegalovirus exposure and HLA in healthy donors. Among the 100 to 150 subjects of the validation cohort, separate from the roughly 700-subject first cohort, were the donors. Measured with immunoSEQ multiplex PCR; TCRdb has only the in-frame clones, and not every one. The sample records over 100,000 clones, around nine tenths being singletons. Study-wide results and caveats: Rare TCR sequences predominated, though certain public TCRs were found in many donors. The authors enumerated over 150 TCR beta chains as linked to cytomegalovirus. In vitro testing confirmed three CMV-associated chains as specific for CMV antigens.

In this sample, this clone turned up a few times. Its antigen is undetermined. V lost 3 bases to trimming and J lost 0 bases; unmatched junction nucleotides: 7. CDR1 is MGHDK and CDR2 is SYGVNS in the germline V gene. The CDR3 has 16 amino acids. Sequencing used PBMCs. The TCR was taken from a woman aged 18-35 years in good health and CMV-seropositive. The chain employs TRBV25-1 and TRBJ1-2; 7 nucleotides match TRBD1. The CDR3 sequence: CASSDPRQGPNYGYTF. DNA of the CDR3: TGTGCCAGCAGTGACCCCAGACAGGGACCTAACTATGGCTACACCTTC.